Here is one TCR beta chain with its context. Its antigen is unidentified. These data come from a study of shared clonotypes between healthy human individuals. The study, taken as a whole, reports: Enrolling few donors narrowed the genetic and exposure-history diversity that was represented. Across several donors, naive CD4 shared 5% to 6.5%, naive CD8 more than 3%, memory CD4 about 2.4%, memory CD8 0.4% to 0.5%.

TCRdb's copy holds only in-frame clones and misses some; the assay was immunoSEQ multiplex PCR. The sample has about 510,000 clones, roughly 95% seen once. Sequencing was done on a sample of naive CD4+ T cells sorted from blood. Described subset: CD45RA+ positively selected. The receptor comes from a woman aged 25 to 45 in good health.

The DNA for the CDR3 is TGCGCCACCACCGGTAGCACAGATACGCAGTATTTT. It encodes CATTGSTDTQYF. The chain combines TRBV10-1 with TRBJ2-3; no firm D call. Trimming stripped 10 bases from V and 0 bases from J, with 8 bases between. The CDR3 runs 12 residues. Germline V gene data show CDR1 as WNHNN and CDR2 as SYGVQD (reference sequence).